Below are 15 T cell receptor beta chains sequenced from a single sample in a study of cytotoxic CD8 clonotypes in ibrutinib-treated CLL (dated by TCRdb to the early 2020s). To prepare the library, the immunoSEQ multiplex PCR assay was applied. TCRdb took this table from immuneACCESS and kept in-frame rearrangements with V and J called. Such tables lack part of the clones; where checked against another copy, unresolved V genes explain under half of the gap, and the rest is unexplained. The sample table lists 55,000 to 80,000 clones, 90% of them with a count of one. The ten largest clones add up to 3% to 3.5% of the sample. Interpreted using the paper, the time point label stands for: approximately eleven months on ibrutinib. The source material was PBMCs, sampled after 12 months of ibrutinib treatment. Every receptor here comes from a human donor with chronic lymphocytic leukemia.

This clone was recorded once. The chain combines TRBV28 with TRBJ2-3; D ambiguous. This CDR3 has 13 residues. The V gene's germline CDR1 is MDHEN and CDR2 SYDVKM. V lost 2 bases to trimming and J lost 3 bases, with 6 bases between them. The CDR3 is CASSLPPTDTQYF. The CDR3 DNA is TGTGCCAGCAGTTTACCGCCAACAGATACGCAGTATTTT.

The rearrangement links TRBV7-2 to TRBJ1-1; D possibly corresponds to TRBD1 (6 bases). The V and J ends lost 3 bases and 5 bases respectively, with 13 bases between them. CDR1 is SGHTA and CDR2 is FQGNSA in the germline V gene. There are 14 residues in the CDR3. CDR3: CASSFSDQGTEAFF. The CDR3 DNA reads TGTGCCAGCAGCTTCTCGGACCAGGGGACTGAAGCTTTCTTT.

The rearrangement uses TRBV19 and TRBJ1-2; D ambiguous. V dropped 6 bases and J dropped 0 bases, with 14 bases sitting between them. The CDR3 sequence is 15 residues long. In germline, CDR1 is LNHDA, CDR2 SQIVND (reference sequence). CDR3 residues: CASRARRDTNYGYTF. CDR3 nucleotides: TGTGCCAGTAGAGCAAGACGTGATACTAACTATGGCTACACCTTC.

CDR3 sequence (DNA): TGTGCCAGCAGCTCCCCCGGGTATCCCTATGGCTACACCTTC. It translates to CASSSPGYPYGYTF. The chain joins TRBV7-2 to TRBJ1-2; D ambiguous. The CDR3 length is 14 residues. Germline loops: CDR1 SGHTA, CDR2 FQGNSA. V was cut by 4 bases and J by 4 bases, with 13 bases left in between.

The chain joins TRBV5-1 to TRBJ2-7; D not certain. Germline CDR1 SGHRS, CDR2 YFSETQ. CDR3 length equals 13 residues. Between the trimmed V and J ends, which lost 0 bases and 7 bases, there was a span of 11 bases. In nucleotides, the CDR3 is TGCGCCAGCAGCTTGGGTGGCCTCCCTGAGCAGTACTTC. It specifies CASSLGGLPEQYF.

The chain uses TRBV4-1 and TRBJ2-5; 9 bases align to TRBD2. Germline V gene lookup returns CDR1 MGHRA and CDR2 YSYEKL. This CDR3 contains 17 residues. The trim removed 0 bases at V and 2 bases at J, leaving 7 bases unmatched. The CDR3 protein is CASSQEVLAGRQETQYF. In DNA form, the CDR3 reads TGCGCCAGCAGCCAAGAAGTCCTAGCGGGGAGACAAGAGACCCAGTACTTC.

The chain employs TRBV5-6 and TRBJ2-5; tentatively, D is TRBD1 (6 bases). The V end was cut by 5 bases, the J end by 4 bases, with 15 bases between. CDR1 is SGHDT and CDR2 is YYEEEE in the germline V gene. This CDR3 is built from 14 residues. This CDR3 is CASRYRVAGETQYF. The CDR3 bases are TGTGCCAGCAGGTACAGGGTTGCTGGAGAGACCCAGTACTTC.

The chain joins TRBV27 to TRBJ2-6; D is perhaps TRBD2 (5 bases). CDR3 length: 15 residues. Trimming cost V 8 bases and J 0 bases, with 11 bases left between them. In germline, CDR1 is MNHEY, CDR2 SMNVEV (reference sequence). In nucleotides, the CDR3 is TGTGCCAGCCGGGCGAGCGGCTCTGGGGCCAACGTCCTGACTTTC. Protein sequence: CASRASGSGANVLTF.

This chain connects TRBV19 to TRBJ2-2; D possibly corresponds to TRBD2 (6 bases). Germline assignment: CDR1 LNHDA and CDR2 SQIVND (reference sequence). V was cut by 5 bases and J by 4 bases, with 20 bases left in between. The length of the CDR3 is 17 residues. The CDR3 nucleotides are TGTGCCAGTAGTTCTCCATTTTCGGGGGTCGGCACCGGGGAGCTGTTTTTT. Translating it yields CASSSPFSGVGTGELFF.

Of note for this clone: The sample has other DNA sequences that encode this CDR3 too. This chain's CDR3 is CASSPSGLSTDTQYF. In DNA, the CDR3 is TGTGCCAGCTCACCAAGTGGTCTGAGCACAGATACGCAGTATTTT. The chain couples TRBV18 to TRBJ2-3; D is ambiguous. Trimming cost V 2 bases and J 0 bases, with 9 bases left between them. Per germline, CDR1 KGHSH and CDR2 LQKENI. This CDR3 is 15 amino acids long.

This chain uses TRBV7-2 with TRBJ2-1, with D tentatively TRBD2 (6 bases). The germline V gene has CDR1 SGHTA and CDR2 FQGNSA. Deletions cut 0 bases from V and 7 bases from J, with 13 bases between. The CDR3 has 15 amino acids. This chain's CDR3 is CASSLALRRGNEQFF. As DNA, the CDR3 is TGTGCCAGCAGCTTAGCGCTCCGACGGGGGAATGAGCAGTTCTTC.

V usage is TRBV27 and J usage is TRBJ1-2, with D perhaps TRBD1 (5 bases). V lost 7 bases and J 3 bases, leaving 15 bases between the germline ends. The CDR3 is 14 amino acids. The germline CDR1 and CDR2 sequences are MNHEY and SMNVEV (reference sequence). CDR3 DNA: TGTGCCAGCAACCGGGCTGGAGGGGACTATGGCTACACCTTC. It specifies CASNRAGGDYGYTF.

The CDR3 loop is CASSLARTSGSSSYEQYF. The CDR3 DNA follows: TGTGCCAGCAGCTTAGCGCGGACTAGCGGGTCAAGCTCCTACGAGCAGTACTTC. The J gene is TRBJ2-7, the V gene TRBV7-2; 11 bases line up with TRBD2. From germline, CDR1 is SGHTA and CDR2 FQGNSA. There are 18 residues in the CDR3. V gave up 0 bases and J gave up 0 bases; unmatched junction bases: 7.

This clone was seen a handful of times. This chain joins TRBV7-2 and TRBJ2-5; 13 bases fit TRBD2. The germline gives CDR1 SGHTA, CDR2 FQGNSA. V lost 5 bases, J lost 5 bases, and 17 bases stayed unmatched. This CDR3 has 19 amino acids. The CDR3 DNA follows: TGTGCCAGCAGCCCCCGCCCCACTAGCGGGAGGGCGAGGGGGGAGACCCAGTACTTC. Its protein product is CASSPRPTSGRARGETQYF.

This clone was counted between two and nine times. This chain connects TRBV9 to TRBJ1-5; no clear D. The CDR3 runs 13 residues. The germline V and J ends were trimmed by 0 bases and 4 bases, with 5 bases remaining between them. Per germline, CDR1 SGDLS and CDR2 YYNGEE. CDR3 residues: CASSVGENQPQHF. CDR3 DNA: TGTGCCAGCAGCGTAGGGGAGAATCAGCCCCAGCATTTT.